This entry describes one T cell receptor (beta chain). Its antigen is unidentified. The germline gives CDR1 MGHDK, CDR2 SYGVNS. This CDR3 is 16 amino acids long. The J segment lost 5 bases and the V segment lost 4 bases, leaving 13 bases of the junction unmatched. The sample originates from a study of cytomegalovirus exposure and HLA in healthy donors. At the level of the study: Membership in the Caucasian-associated ancestry cluster was found for around 85% of approximately 430 genotyped donors.

A multiplex PCR was run with 60 Vbeta primers and 13 Jbeta primers. The assay was immunoSEQ multiplex PCR, and TCRdb's table has in-frame clones only and misses some. Altogether over 150,000 clones are present, 78% being singletons, with the ten largest covering over 2.5%. Findings of the study overall: The study dropped some indistinguishable V segments, TRBV6-2 and TRBV6-3 among them. Earlier results showed most TCR beta V segments being productive about 90% or about 30% of the time. Links to common viral pathogens appeared, in a later analysis, for several of the most significant clusters.

Sequenced material: PBMCs. The chain employs TRBV25-1 and TRBJ2-7; TRBD2 matches at 8 bases. The receptor was isolated from a woman between 50 and 59 years old in good health and CMV-seropositive. Written as DNA, the CDR3 is TGTGCCAGCAGTGCTTTCAGCGGGAGCCGGGTTGACGAGCAGTACTTC. As protein: CASSAFSGSRVDEQYF.